These T cell receptor beta chains were read from a single sample in a study of blood T cell repertoires in COVID-19. Profiling relied on immunoSEQ multiplex PCR, and the TCRdb table lists in-frame clones only, not all of them. The table has over 110,000 clones, roughly 88% seen once. Sequencing was performed on peripheral blood. These receptor sequences come from a human donor in a cohort sampled during active COVID-19. CDR3s include the opening cysteine and the closing phenylalanine or tryptophan. The D gene is left open where the match is weak. Size is omitted from some rows. Given values are once, few, many or a class for expanded clones.

cdr3_aa cdr3_nt clone_size j_call d_call v_call
CSASQDRASNEKLFF TGCAGTGCTAGTCAAGACAGGGCGTCTAATGAAAAACTGTTTTTT - TRBJ1-4 TRBD1 TRBV20-1
CASSFDSYEQYF TGTGCCAGCAGCTTTGACAGCTACGAGCAGTACTTC - TRBJ2-7 - TRBV7-9
CAWSADTPEAFF TGTGCCTGGAGCGCAGACACACCTGAAGCTTTCTTT - TRBJ1-1 - TRBV30
CASSVYDRGPYEQYF TGTGCCAGCAGCGTATATGACAGGGGTCCCTACGAGCAGTACTTC - TRBJ2-7 TRBD1 TRBV9
CASSPGLAGRNEQFF TGTGCCAGCAGCCCTGGACTAGCGGGGAGGAATGAGCAGTTCTTC - TRBJ2-1 TRBD2 TRBV7-3
CASSLSYVEAVLGYNEQFF TGTGCCAGCAGTTTATCCTATGTTGAGGCTGTCCTTGGCTACAATGAGCAGTTCTTC - TRBJ2-1 - TRBV27
CASRFGLAGSAYNEQFF TGTGCCAGCAGATTTGGACTAGCGGGGAGCGCCTACAATGAGCAGTTCTTC - TRBJ2-1 TRBD2 TRBV5-8
CASRPSGGAGYGYTF TGTGCCAGCAGACCCTCAGGGGGCGCTGGCTATGGCTACACCTTC - TRBJ1-2 TRBD1 TRBV6-5
CASSSQDSGEQYF TGTGCCAGCAGCTCGCAGGACAGTGGGGAGCAGTACTTC - TRBJ2-7 - TRBV2
CAGQARNTGELFF TGTGCCGGACAGGCCCGGAACACCGGGGAGCTGTTTTTT - TRBJ2-2 TRBD1 TRBV6-5
CASSSQGIYNEQFF TGTGCCAGTAGTTCACAGGGAATCTACAATGAGCAGTTCTTC once TRBJ2-1 - TRBV19
CASSTNRGRLGNEQFF TGTGCCAGCAGCACCAACAGGGGGCGACTGGGTAATGAGCAGTTCTTC - TRBJ2-1 TRBD1 TRBV11-2
CASSYTDRVRQPQHF TGTGCCAGCAGTTACACAGACAGGGTACGTCAGCCCCAGCATTTT - TRBJ1-5 TRBD1 TRBV6-2/TRBV6-3
CAWSGPRGAFF TGTGCCTGGAGCGGGCCCCGGGGGGCTTTCTTT - TRBJ1-1 - TRBV30
CSASRRDSIYEQYF TGCAGTGCTAGTCGCCGGGACAGCATCTACGAGCAGTACTTC - TRBJ2-7 TRBD1 TRBV20-1
CASSLRSLYEQYF TGTGCCAGCAGCCTCAGGTCCCTCTACGAGCAGTACTTC - TRBJ2-7 - TRBV7-8
CASTPFRTGELFF TGTGCCAGCACCCCATTCCGGACCGGGGAGCTGTTTTTT - TRBJ2-2 - TRBV12-3/TRBV12-4
CASGQIPDTEAFF TGTGCCAGCGGACAGATCCCGGACACTGAAGCTTTCTTT once TRBJ1-1 - TRBV7-2
CAWSLRQGHEQYF TGTGCCTGGAGTCTTAGACAGGGGCACGAGCAGTACTTC - TRBJ2-7 TRBD1 TRBV30
CASSYGDSASGNTIYF TGTGCCAGCAGTTACGGAGACAGCGCCTCTGGAAACACCATATATTTT - TRBJ1-3 - TRBV6-2/TRBV6-3
CASSIGGSPLHF TGTGCCAGTAGTATAGGAGGTTCACCCCTCCACTTT - TRBJ1-6 - TRBV19
CASSLGYRTSGGARYEQFF TGTGCCAGCAGCTTGGGTTACAGGACTAGCGGGGGGGCTCGCTATGAGCAGTTCTTC - TRBJ2-1 TRBD2 TRBV5-6
CASSSRSDKNTGELFF TGTGCCAGCAGTTCAAGGTCGGACAAGAACACCGGGGAGCTGTTTTTT - TRBJ2-2 - TRBV27
CAWATPGQENIQYF TGTGCCTGGGCTACGCCGGGACAAGAAAACATTCAGTACTTC once TRBJ2-4 - TRBV30
CASSQESPGSPYEQYF TGCGCCAGCAGCCAAGAATCGCCGGGGTCTCCTTACGAGCAGTACTTC once TRBJ2-7 - TRBV4-3
CASSRTGNQNEKLFF TGTGCCAGCAGCAGAACAGGGAATCAAAACGAAAAACTGTTTTTT - TRBJ1-4 - TRBV5-6
CASSPNSRATNEKLFF TGCGCCAGCAGCCCTAATAGCCGTGCAACTAATGAAAAACTGTTTTTT - TRBJ1-4 - TRBV4-1